What follows is one T cell receptor beta chain and its context. Data came from immunoSEQ multiplex PCR; TCRdb stores just in-frame clones and leaves some out. The top ten clones hold around 3.7% of a sample with about 160,000 clones, about 80% of them seen once. V was trimmed by 0 bases and J by 5 bases, leaving 8 bases between them. CDR1 LGHDT and CDR2 YNNKEL come from the germline V gene (reference sequence). The CDR3 length is 14 residues. Participants spanned ages roughly 18 to 95 years and resided in around 25 US areas. Participants reported their clinical history, and cohort assignment relied on those reports. The data originate from a study of blood T cell repertoires in COVID-19. Across the whole study: The samples span acute and convalescent COVID-19 from the United States, Italy and Spain.

This receptor was identified in a woman in her sixties or seventies who had recovered from COVID-19. Sequences were obtained from PBMCs or T cells enriched from blood (not recorded which). This chain uses TRBV3-1 (or the pseudogene TRBV3-2) with TRBJ2-1, with a weak D call TRBD1 (6 bases). CDR3 protein: CASSQEAGDNEQFF. CDR3 coding DNA: TGTGCCAGCAGCCAAGAGGCAGGGGACAATGAGCAGTTCTTC.